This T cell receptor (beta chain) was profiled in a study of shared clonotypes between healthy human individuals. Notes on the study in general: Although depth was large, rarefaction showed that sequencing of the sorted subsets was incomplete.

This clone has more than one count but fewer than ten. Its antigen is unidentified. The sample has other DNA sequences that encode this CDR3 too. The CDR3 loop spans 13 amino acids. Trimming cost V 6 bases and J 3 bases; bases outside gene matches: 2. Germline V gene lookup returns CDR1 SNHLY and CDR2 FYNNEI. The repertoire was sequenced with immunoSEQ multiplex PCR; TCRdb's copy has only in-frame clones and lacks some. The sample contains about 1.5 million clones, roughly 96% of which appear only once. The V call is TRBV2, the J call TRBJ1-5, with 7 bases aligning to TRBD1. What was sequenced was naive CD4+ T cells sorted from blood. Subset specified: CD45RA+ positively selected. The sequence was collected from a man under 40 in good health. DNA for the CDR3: TGTGCCAGCAGGGGACAGATCAATCAGCCCCAGCATTTT. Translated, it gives CASRGQINQPQHF.